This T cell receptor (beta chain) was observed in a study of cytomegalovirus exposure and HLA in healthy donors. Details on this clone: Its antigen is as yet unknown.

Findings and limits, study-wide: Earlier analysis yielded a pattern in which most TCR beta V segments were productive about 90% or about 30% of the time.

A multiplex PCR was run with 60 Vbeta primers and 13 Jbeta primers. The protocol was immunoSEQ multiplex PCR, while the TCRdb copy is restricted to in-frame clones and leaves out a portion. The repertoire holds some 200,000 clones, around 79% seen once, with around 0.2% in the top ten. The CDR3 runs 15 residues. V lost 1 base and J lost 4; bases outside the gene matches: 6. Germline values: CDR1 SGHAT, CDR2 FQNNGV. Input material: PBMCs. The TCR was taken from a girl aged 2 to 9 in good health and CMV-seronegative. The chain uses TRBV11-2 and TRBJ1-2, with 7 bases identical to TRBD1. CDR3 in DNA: TGTGCCAGCAGCTTAGCCCAGGGGGAAGGCTATGGCTACACCTTC. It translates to CASSLAQGEGYGYTF. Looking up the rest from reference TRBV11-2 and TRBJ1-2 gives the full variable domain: EAGVAQSPRYKIIEKRQSVAFWCNPISGHATLYWYQQILGQGPKLLIQFQNNGVVDDSQLPKDRFSAERLKGVDSTLKIQPAKLEDSAVYLCASSLAQGEGYGYTFGSGTRLTVV.